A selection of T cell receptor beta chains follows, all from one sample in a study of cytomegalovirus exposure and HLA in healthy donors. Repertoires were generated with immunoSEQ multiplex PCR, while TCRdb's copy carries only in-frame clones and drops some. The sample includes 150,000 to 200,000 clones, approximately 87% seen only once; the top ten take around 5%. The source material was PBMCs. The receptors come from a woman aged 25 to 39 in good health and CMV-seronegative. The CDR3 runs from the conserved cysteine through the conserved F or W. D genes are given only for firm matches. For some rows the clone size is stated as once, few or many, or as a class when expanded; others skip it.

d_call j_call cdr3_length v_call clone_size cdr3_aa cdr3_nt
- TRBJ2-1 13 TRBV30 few CAWSGAAYNEQFF TGTGCCTGGAGTGGGGCTGCCTACAATGAGCAGTTCTTC
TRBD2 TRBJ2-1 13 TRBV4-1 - CASSGTSGYEQFF TGCGCCAGCAGCGGGACTAGCGGCTATGAGCAGTTCTTC
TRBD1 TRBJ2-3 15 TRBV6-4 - CASSYSPDRADTQYF TGTGCCAGCAGTTACTCTCCTGACAGGGCAGATACGCAGTATTTT
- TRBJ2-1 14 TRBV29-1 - CSVLRRSSYNEQFF TGCAGCGTTCTCCGGAGAAGCTCCTACAATGAGCAGTTCTTC
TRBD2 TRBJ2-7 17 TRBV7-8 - CASSLGLAGDRLYEQYF TGTGCCAGCAGCTTAGGGCTAGCGGGAGACAGGCTTTACGAGCAGTACTTC
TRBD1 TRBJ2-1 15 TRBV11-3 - CASSLGGQGLKEQFF TGTGCCAGCAGCTTAGGGGGACAGGGGTTGAAAGAGCAGTTCTTC
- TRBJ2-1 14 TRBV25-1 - CASSESLSLAEQFF TGTGCCAGCAGTGAATCTCTTAGCTTAGCTGAGCAGTTCTTC
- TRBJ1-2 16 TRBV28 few CASSLTGSPLNYGYTF TGTGCCAGCAGTTTGACCGGGAGCCCCCTAAACTATGGCTACACCTTC
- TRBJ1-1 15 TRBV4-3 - CASSQAGTIDTEAFF TGCGCCAGCAGCCAAGCCGGGACAATTGACACTGAAGCTTTCTTT
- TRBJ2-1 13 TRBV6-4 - CASSDSDNNEQFF TGTGCCAGCAGTGACTCGGACAACAATGAGCAGTTCTTC
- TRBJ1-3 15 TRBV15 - CATSITSLAGNTIYF TGTGCCACCAGCATAACGTCCTTGGCAGGAAACACCATATATTTT
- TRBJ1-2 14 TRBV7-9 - CASSLDRANYGYTF TGTGCCAGCAGCTTAGACAGAGCTAACTATGGCTACACCTTC
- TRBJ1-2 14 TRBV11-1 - CASSFGGNNYGYTF TGTGCCAGCAGCTTCGGAGGGAACAACTATGGCTACACCTTC
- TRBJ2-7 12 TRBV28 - CASSLRGYEQYF TGTGCCAGCAGTTTAAGGGGCTACGAGCAGTACTTC
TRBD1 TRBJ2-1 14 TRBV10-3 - CAIRGQGAGDEQFF TGTGCCATCAGAGGGCAGGGGGCAGGGGATGAGCAGTTCTTC
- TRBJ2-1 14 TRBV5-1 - CASSPRRGGDEQFF TGCGCCAGCAGCCCCCGACGGGGAGGCGATGAGCAGTTCTTC
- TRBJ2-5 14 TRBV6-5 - CASSRGQYQETQYF TGTGCCAGCAGCCGAGGACAGTACCAAGAGACCCAGTACTTC
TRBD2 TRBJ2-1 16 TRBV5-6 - CASGLSISGDYNEQFF TGTGCCAGCGGACTATCCATTAGCGGGGATTACAATGAGCAGTTCTTC
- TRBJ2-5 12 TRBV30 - CAWSLGLETQYF TGTGCCTGGAGTTTAGGGCTAGAGACCCAGTACTTC
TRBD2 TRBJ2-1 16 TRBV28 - CASSPQAGRIYNEQFF TGTGCCAGCAGTCCACAAGCGGGAAGAATCTACAATGAGCAGTTCTTC
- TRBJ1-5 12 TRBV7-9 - CASSLADQPQHF TGTGCCAGCAGCTTAGCAGATCAGCCCCAGCATTTT
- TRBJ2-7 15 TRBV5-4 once CASSLDRDPLYEQYF TGTGCCAGCAGCTTGGACAGGGATCCCCTCTACGAGCAGTACTTC
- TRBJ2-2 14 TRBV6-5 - CASSPEGHTGELFF TGTGCCAGCAGCCCCGAGGGCCACACCGGGGAGCTGTTTTTT
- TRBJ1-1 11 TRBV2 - CASGTYTEAFF TGTGCCAGCGGGACCTACACTGAAGCTTTCTTT
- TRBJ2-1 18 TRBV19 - CASSRNLFDGSSYNEQFF TGTGCCAGTAGTCGGAATCTTTTTGACGGGAGCTCCTACAATGAGCAGTTCTTC
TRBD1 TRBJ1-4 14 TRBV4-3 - CASSPGTGEEKLFF TGCGCCAGCAGCCCCGGGACAGGGGAGGAAAAACTGTTTTTT
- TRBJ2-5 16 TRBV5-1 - CASSGGGTPFQETQYF TGCGCCAGCAGCGGCGGCGGGACTCCCTTTCAAGAGACCCAGTACTTC
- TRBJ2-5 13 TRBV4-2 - CASSQTEGETQYF TGTGCCAGCAGCCAGACGGAGGGGGAGACCCAGTACTTC
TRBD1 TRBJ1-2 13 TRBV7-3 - CASSSTGTGTITF TGTGCCAGCAGCTCCACCGGGACAGGGACTATTACTTTC
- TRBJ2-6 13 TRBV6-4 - CASSDGGANVLTF TGTGCCAGCAGTGACGGGGGGGCCAACGTCCTGACTTTC
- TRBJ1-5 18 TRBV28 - CASIPPVGKGYSNQPQHF TGTGCCAGCATCCCCCCGGTGGGGAAGGGGTATAGCAATCAGCCCCAGCATTTT
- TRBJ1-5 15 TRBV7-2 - CASSFTQGAKGPQHF TGTGCCAGCAGCTTTACACAGGGCGCTAAGGGGCCCCAGCATTTT
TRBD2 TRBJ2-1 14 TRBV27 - CASSFGGGYNEQFF TGTGCCAGCAGTTTCGGCGGGGGGTACAATGAGCAGTTCTTC
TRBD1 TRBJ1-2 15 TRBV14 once CASRRTGGTNYGYTF TGTGCCAGCAGACGGACAGGTGGGACGAACTATGGCTACACCTTC
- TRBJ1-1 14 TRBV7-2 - CASSLEVLLGQAFF TGTGCCAGCAGCTTAGAGGTCCTTCTGGGTCAAGCTTTCTTT
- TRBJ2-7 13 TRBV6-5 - CASSYDSVNEQYF TGTGCCAGCAGTTACGATTCAGTCAACGAGCAGTACTTC
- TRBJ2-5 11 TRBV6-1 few CASSGKETQYF TGTGCCAGCAGTGGCAAAGAGACCCAGTACTTC
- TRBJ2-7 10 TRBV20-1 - CSASDREQYF TGCAGTGCTTCCGATCGCGAGCAGTACTTC
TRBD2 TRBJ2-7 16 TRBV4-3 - CASSQYLTSGIGEQYF TGCGCCAGCAGCCAATACTTGACTAGCGGGATAGGCGAGCAGTACTTC
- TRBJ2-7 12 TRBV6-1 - CASGGPGFKQYF TGTGCCAGCGGGGGACCGGGGTTCAAGCAGTACTTC
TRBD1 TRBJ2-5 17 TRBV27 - CASSLSAGDRVWSTQYF TGTGCCAGCAGTTTATCGGCCGGCGACAGGGTTTGGTCGACCCAGTACTTC
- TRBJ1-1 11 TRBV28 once CASSPRLEAFF TGTGCCAGCAGCCCCCGACTCGAAGCTTTCTTT
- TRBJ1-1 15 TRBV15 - CATSRDPNINTEAFF TGTGCCACCAGCAGAGACCCTAACATCAACACTGAAGCTTTCTTT
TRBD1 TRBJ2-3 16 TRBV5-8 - CASRRGQGIGTDTQYF TGTGCCAGCAGGCGGGGACAGGGTATCGGGACGGATACGCAGTATTTT
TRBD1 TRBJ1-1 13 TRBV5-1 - CASSGGQGLEAFF TGCGCCAGCAGCGGCGGACAGGGGTTGGAAGCTTTCTTT
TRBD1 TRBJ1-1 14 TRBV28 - CASQISGTVPKAFF TGTGCCAGTCAAATTTCCGGGACAGTCCCAAAAGCTTTCTTT
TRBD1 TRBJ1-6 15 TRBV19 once CASRSGTGRQSPLHF TGTGCCAGTAGATCCGGGACAGGGAGACAGTCACCCCTCCACTTT
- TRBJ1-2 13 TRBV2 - CASSVNTDYGYTF TGTGCCAGCAGTGTTAATACGGACTATGGCTACACCTTC
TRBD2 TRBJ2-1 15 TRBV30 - CAWSIAGGAYNEQFF TGTGCCTGGAGCATAGCGGGAGGCGCCTACAATGAGCAGTTCTTC
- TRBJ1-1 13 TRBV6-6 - CASGPGAVTEAFF TGTGCCAGCGGACCCGGGGCGGTCACTGAAGCTTTCTTT
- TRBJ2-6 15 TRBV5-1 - CASSRGLAGANVLTF TGCGCCAGCAGCCGAGGGTTGGCTGGGGCCAACGTCCTGACTTTC
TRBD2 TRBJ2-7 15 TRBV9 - CASSVAPSGTYEQYF TGTGCCAGCAGCGTAGCTCCTAGCGGGACCTACGAGCAGTACTTC
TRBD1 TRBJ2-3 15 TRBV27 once CASSSRDRGTDTQYF TGTGCCAGCAGTTCCCGGGACAGGGGCACAGATACGCAGTATTTT
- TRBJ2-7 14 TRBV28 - CASSRRGSSYEQYF TGTGCCAGCAGTCGACGGGGGAGCTCCTACGAGCAGTACTTC
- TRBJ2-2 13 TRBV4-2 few CASSREGSGELFF TGTGCCAGCAGCAGGGAAGGATCGGGGGAGCTGTTTTTT
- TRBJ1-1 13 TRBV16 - CASAAEMNTEAFF TGTGCCAGCGCGGCAGAGATGAACACTGAAGCTTTCTTT
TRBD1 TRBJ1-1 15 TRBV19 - CASSFDRVRNPEAFF TGTGCCAGTAGTTTCGACAGGGTGAGGAACCCTGAAGCTTTCTTT